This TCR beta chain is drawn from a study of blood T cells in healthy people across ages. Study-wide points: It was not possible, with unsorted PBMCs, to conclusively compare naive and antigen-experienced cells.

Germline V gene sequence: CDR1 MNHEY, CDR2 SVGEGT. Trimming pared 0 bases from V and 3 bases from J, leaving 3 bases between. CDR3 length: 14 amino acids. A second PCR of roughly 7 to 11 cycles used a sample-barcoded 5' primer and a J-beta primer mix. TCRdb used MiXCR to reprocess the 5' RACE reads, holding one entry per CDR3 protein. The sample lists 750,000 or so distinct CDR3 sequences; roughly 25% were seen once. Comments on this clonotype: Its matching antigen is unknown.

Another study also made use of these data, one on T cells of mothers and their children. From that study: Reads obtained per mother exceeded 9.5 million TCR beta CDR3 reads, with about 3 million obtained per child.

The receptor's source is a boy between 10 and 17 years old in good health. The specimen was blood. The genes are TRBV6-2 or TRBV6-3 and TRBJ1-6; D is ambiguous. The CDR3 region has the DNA TGTGCCAGCAGTTACTCAGACTATAATTCACCCCTCCACTTT. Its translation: CASSYSDYNSPLHF.